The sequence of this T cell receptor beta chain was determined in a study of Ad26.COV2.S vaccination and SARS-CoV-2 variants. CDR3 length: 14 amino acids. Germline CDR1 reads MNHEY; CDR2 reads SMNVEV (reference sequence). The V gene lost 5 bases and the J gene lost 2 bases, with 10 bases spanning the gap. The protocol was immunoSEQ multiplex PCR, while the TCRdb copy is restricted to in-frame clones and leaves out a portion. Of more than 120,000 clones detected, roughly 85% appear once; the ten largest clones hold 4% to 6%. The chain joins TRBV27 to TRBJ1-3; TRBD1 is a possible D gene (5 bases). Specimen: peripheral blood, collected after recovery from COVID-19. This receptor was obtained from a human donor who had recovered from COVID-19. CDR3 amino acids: CASSPAGAGNTIYF. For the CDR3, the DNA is TGTGCCAGCAGTCCCGCGGGGGCTGGAAACACCATATATTTT.